This TCR beta chain was sequenced during a study of cytomegalovirus exposure and HLA in healthy donors. Study conclusions and caveats: Presence/absence analyses supposed approximately even sequencing depth among donors. Most of the TCR beta V segments (in an earlier analysis) were productive either about 87% or about 30% of the time.

It was with 60 Vbeta and 13 Jbeta primers that the PCR ran. Clones were sequenced by immunoSEQ multiplex PCR, and TCRdb holds only the in-frame ones, with some missing. The sample lists around 300,000 clones, around 65% seen once, with approximately 2.3% in the top ten. Germline lookup yields CDR1 PRHDT and CDR2 FYEKMQ (reference sequence). V lost 4 bases to trimming and J lost 5 bases, with 12 bases between them. CDR3 length: 14 amino acids. In the case of this clone: Antigen unknown.

This TCR came from a female donor in good health and CMV-seronegative. The V and J genes are TRBV13 and TRBJ1-5, with a possible D match to TRBD1 (5 bases). What was sequenced was PBMCs. The CDR3 DNA sequence: TGTGCCAGCAGCTACCGTGGAGGGGATCAGCCCCAGCATTTT. Translated: CASSYRGGDQPQHF.